The T cell receptor (beta chain) under discussion was sequenced for a study of blood T cell repertoires in COVID-19. CDR1 is LNHDA, CDR2 SQIVND, per germline (reference sequence). The CDR3 is 15 residues long. The V gene end was trimmed by 6 bases and the J gene end by 3 bases; junction bases not matched to a gene: 10. Data came from immunoSEQ multiplex PCR; TCRdb stores just in-frame clones and leaves some out. The profile shows 250,000 to 350,000 clones, more than 75% of them singletons. V is TRBV19 and J is TRBJ2-5, with 7 bases lining up with TRBD1. This clonotype originated in a woman aged 55-70 years in a cohort exposed to, infected with or recovered from COVID-19 (not recorded which). Sequenced material: PBMCs or T cells enriched from blood (not recorded which). CDR3 in DNA: TGTGCCAGTAGAGGGACAGATAGACGTAAAGAGACCCAGTACTTC. Residues: CASRGTDRRKETQYF.